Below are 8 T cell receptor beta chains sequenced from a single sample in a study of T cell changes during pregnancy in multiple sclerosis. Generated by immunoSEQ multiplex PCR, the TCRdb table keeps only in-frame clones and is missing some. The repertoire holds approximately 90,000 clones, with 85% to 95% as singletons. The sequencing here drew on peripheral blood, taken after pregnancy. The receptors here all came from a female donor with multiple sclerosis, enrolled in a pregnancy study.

This CDR3 reads CASSPGVLAGSSYEQYF. In DNA form, the CDR3 reads TGTGCCAGCAGCCCCGGGGTCCTAGCGGGGAGCTCCTACGAGCAGTACTTC. The V gene is TRBV7-6, the J gene TRBJ2-7, with 9 bases fitting TRBD2. Trimming took 5 bases from V and 0 from J; bases not matched to a gene: 11. CDR3 size: 17 residues. Germline CDR1 reads SGHVS; CDR2 reads FNYEAQ.

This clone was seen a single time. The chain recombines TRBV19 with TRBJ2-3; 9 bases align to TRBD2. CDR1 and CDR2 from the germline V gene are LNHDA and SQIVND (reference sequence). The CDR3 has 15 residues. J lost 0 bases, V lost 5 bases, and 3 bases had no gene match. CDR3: CASSEAGGSTDTQYF. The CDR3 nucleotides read TGTGCCAGTAGTGAGGCGGGAGGGAGCACAGATACGCAGTATTTT.

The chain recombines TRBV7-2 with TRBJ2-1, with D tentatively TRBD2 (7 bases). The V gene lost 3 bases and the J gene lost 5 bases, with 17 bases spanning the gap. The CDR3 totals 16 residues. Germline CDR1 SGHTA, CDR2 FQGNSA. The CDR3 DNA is TGTGCCAGCAGCTTTGGGTCGGGGCGGGGGCACAATGAGCAGTTCTTC. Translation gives CASSFGSGRGHNEQFF.

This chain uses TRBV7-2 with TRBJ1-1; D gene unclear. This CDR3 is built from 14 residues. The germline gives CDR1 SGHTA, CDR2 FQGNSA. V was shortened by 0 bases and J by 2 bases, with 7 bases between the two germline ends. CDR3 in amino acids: CASSLASGNTEAFF. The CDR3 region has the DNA TGTGCCAGCAGCTTAGCGTCGGGAAACACTGAAGCTTTCTTT.

The CDR3 sequence is CSAGVSGLAGGDTQYF. Written as DNA, the CDR3 is TGCAGCGCAGGGGTATCCGGACTAGCGGGAGGCGATACGCAGTATTTT. The V and J genes are TRBV29-1 and TRBJ2-3; 14 bases fit TRBD2. V dropped 7 bases and J dropped 6; count of bases not matched to a gene: 12. There are 16 residues in the CDR3. Germline CDR1 and CDR2: SQVTM and ANQGSEA.

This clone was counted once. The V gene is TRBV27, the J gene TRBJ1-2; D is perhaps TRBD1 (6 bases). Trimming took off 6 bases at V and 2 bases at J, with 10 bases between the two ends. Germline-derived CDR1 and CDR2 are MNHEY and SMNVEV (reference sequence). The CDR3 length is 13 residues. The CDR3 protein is CASSLTGNYGYTF. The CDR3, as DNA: TGTGCCAGCAGCTTGACAGGAAACTATGGCTACACCTTC.

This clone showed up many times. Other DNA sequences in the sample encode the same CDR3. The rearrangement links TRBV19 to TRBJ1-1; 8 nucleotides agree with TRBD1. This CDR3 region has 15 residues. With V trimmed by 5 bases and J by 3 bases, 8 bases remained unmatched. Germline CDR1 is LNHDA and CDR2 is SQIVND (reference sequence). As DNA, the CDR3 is TGTGCCAGTAGTCGCTGGACAGGGCGGGACACTGAAGCTTTCTTT. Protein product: CASSRWTGRDTEAFF.

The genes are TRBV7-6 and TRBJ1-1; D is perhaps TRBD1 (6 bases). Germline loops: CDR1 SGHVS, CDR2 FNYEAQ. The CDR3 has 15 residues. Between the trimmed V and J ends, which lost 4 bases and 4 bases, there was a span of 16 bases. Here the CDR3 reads CASSYLGGASTEAFF. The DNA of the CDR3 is TGTGCCAGCAGCTACCTAGGGGGGGCGTCCACTGAAGCTTTCTTT. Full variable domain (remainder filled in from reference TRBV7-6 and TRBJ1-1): GAGVSQSPRYKVTKRGQDVALRCDPISGHVSLYWYRQALGQGPEFLTYFNYEAQQDKSGLPNDRFSAERPEGSISTLTIQRTEQRDSAMYRCASSYLGGASTEAFFGQGTRLTVV.